This TCR beta chain originates from a study of T-cell memory formation after mild COVID-19. This clonotype has at least ten counts. Looked up from germline, CDR1 is SGDLS and CDR2 is YYNGEE. The V and J ends lost 4 bases and 0 bases, in that order; junction bases with no gene match: 3. The CDR3 contains 14 residues. From the 5' RACE reads, TCRdb called clonotypes with MiXCR, one entry per CDR3 protein. The sample lists about 160,000 distinct CDR3 sequences; 30% to 35% were seen once. The clonotype originates from an adult woman who had mild COVID-19 (a few samples of this study predate the infection). Cell type and time point are not known. The sample consisted of PBMCs or a T cell subset sorted from them (not recorded which). The chain couples TRBV9 to TRBJ2-7, with 8 bases aligning to TRBD1. CDR3 DNA sequence: TGTGCCAGCAGCCGTGGACAGGGCTCCTACGAGCAGTACTTC. Its protein product is CASSRGQGSYEQYF.